This entry concerns a single T cell receptor beta chain. Vbeta (60) and Jbeta (13) primers were used in the PCR. Libraries were prepared by immunoSEQ multiplex PCR; TCRdb keeps only in-frame clonotypes and omits some of them. The table shows under 150,000 clones, with roughly four fifths occurring only once. The data originate from a study of cytomegalovirus exposure and HLA in healthy donors. V lost 6 bases, J lost 4 bases, and 15 bases lay in between. The CDR3 spans 14 residues. Looked up from germline, CDR1 is MDHEN and CDR2 is SYDVKM. The sample was PBMCs. The rearrangement links TRBV28 to TRBJ1-2; D gene ambiguous. The receptor was isolated from a woman between 40 and 55 years old in good health and CMV-seropositive. CDR3 nucleotide sequence: TGTGCCAGCAGCCCAAGCTTGGGAGGCTATGGCTACACCTTC. This translates into CASSPSLGGYGYTF.